The T cell receptor beta chain described here comes from a study of human T cells and chemical hapten exposure. At the level of the study: The sensitizing agent was 2% DPC, placed on about 2 cm by about 2 cm of upper inner arm skin. Predominantly women, the patients had alopecia areata, totalis or universalis.

Time point defined: patch test 1, 2 weeks after DPC sensitization. The sample's treatment: therapeutic diphenylcyclopropenone sensitization with weekly scalp DPC. Someone pulled total RNA out of unfractionated whole blood. TCRdb analysed the RACE reads with MiXCR anew, one entry per CDR3 protein. The sample includes 300,000 to 400,000 distinct CDR3 sequences, around 7% of them seen just once. At least ten counts were recorded for this clonotype. Germline V gene data show CDR1 as SQVTM and CDR2 as ANQGSEA. V was pared by 5 bases and J by 2 bases, with 18 bases between. The CDR3 loop spans 15 amino acids.

The sample in question was whole blood, obtained in connection with sensitization to the hapten diphenylcyclopropenone (DPC). The receptor was isolated from a woman in her late teens or twenties with alopecia areata. Some clones in this sample may be carry-over from other donors' samples. The J gene is TRBJ1-2, the V gene TRBV29-1; no firm D call. In nucleotides, the CDR3 is TGCAGCGTTCCTTTATCTGCCCCGCAGAACTATGGCTACACCTTC. As protein: CSVPLSAPQNYGYTF.